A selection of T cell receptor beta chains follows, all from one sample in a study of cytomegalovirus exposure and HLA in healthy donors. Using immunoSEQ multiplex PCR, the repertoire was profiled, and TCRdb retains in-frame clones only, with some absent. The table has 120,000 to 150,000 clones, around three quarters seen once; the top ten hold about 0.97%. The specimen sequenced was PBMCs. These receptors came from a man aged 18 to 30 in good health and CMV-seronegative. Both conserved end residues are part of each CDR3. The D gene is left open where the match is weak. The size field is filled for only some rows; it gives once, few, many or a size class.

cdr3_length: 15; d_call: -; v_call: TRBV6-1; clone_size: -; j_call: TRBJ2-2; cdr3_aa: CASSEWPGSTGELFF; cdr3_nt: TGTGCCAGCAGTGAATGGCCGGGGAGCACCGGGGAGCTGTTTTTT
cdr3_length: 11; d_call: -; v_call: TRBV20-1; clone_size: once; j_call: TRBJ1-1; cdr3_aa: CSARDAGEAFF; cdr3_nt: TGCAGTGCTAGAGATGCAGGGGAGGCTTTCTTT
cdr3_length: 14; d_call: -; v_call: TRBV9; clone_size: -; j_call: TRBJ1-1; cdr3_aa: CASSLRGLNTEAFF; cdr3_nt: TGTGCCAGCAGCCTCCGGGGTTTGAACACTGAAGCTTTCTTT
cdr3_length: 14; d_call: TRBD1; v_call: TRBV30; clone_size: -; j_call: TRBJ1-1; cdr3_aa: CAWRTFTGGSEAFF; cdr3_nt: TGTGCCTGGAGGACGTTCACAGGGGGCTCTGAAGCTTTCTTT
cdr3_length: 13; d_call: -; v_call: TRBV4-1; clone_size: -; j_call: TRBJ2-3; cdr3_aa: CASSQVIGDTQYF; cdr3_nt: TGCGCCAGCAGCCAAGTAATCGGAGATACGCAGTATTTT
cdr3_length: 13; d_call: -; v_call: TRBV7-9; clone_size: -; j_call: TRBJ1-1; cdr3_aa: CASSPGSNTEAFF; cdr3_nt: TGTGCCAGCAGCCCAGGATCTAACACTGAAGCTTTCTTT
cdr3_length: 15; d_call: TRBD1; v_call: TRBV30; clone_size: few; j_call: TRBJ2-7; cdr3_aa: CAWRSRDRGLYEQYF; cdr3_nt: TGTGCCTGGAGATCCCGGGACAGGGGCCTCTACGAGCAGTACTTC
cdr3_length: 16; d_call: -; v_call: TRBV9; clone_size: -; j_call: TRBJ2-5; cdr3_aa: CASSVVTGSMGETQYF; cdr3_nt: TGTGCCAGCAGCGTAGTAACAGGATCTATGGGAGAGACCCAGTACTTC
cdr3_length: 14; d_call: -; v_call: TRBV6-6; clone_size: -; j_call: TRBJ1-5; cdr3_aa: CASSLNRGNQPQHF; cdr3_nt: TGTGCCAGCAGCCTTAACAGGGGCAATCAGCCCCAGCATTTT
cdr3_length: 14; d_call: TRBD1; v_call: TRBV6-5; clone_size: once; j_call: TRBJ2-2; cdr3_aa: CASSWTGDTGELFF; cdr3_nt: TGTGCCAGCAGTTGGACAGGGGACACCGGGGAGCTGTTTTTT
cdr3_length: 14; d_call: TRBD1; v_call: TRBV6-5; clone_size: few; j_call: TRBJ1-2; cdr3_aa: CASSETGTAYGYTF; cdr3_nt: TGTGCCAGCAGTGAGACCGGGACAGCCTATGGCTACACCTTC
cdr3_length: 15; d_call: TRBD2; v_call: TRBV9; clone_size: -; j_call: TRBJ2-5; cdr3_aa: CASSGAGGPSETQYF; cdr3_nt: TGTGCCAGCAGCGGGGCGGGGGGGCCTAGTGAGACCCAGTACTTC
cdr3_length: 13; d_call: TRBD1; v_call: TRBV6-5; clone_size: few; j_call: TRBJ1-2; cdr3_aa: CASRTDRDYGYTF; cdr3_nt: TGTGCCAGCAGAACGGACAGGGACTATGGCTACACCTTC
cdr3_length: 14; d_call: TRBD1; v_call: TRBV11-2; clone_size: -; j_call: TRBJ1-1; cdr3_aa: CASRGGTGATDAFF; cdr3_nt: TGTGCCAGCAGGGGCGGGACAGGGGCCACGGACGCTTTCTTT
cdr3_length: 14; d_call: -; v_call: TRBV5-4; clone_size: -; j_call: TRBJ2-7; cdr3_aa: CASSLAPDNYEQYF; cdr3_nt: TGTGCCAGCAGCTTGGCACCAGACAACTACGAGCAGTACTTC
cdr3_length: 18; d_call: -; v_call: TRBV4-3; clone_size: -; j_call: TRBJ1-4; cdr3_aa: CASSQDNIADWGQEKLFF; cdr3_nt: TGCGCCAGCAGCCAAGATAATATCGCGGACTGGGGGCAAGAAAAACTGTTTTTT
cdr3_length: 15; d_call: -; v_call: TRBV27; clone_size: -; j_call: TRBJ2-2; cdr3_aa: CASRPLGARGGELFF; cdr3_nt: TGTGCCAGCAGACCCCTAGGGGCTAGGGGTGGGGAGCTGTTTTTT
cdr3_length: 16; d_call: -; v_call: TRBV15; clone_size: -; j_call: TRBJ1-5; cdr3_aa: CATSRHTLLEHQPQHF; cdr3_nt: TGTGCCACCAGCAGACACACACTACTTGAGCATCAGCCCCAGCATTTT
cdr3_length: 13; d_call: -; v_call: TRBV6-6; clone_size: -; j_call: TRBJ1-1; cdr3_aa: CASSFQSGAEAFF; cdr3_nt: TGTGCCAGCAGTTTTCAATCAGGGGCTGAAGCTTTCTTT
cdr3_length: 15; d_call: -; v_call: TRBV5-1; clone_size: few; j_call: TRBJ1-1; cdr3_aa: CASSLLSTGNTEAFF; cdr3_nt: TGCGCCAGCAGCTTGCTATCTACAGGGAACACTGAAGCTTTCTTT
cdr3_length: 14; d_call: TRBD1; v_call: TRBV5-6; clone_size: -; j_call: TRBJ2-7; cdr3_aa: CASSLGGRGWEQYF; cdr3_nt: TGTGCCAGCAGCTTGGGTGGCAGGGGGTGGGAGCAGTACTTC
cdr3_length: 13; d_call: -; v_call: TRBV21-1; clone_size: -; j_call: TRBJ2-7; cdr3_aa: CASSRRTDYEQYF; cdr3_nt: TGTGCCAGCAGCAGACGGACAGACTACGAGCAGTACTTC
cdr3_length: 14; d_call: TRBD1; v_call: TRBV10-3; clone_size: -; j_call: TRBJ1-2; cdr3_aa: CAISEMTGNYGYTF; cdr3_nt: TGTGCCATCAGTGAGATGACAGGGAACTATGGCTACACCTTC
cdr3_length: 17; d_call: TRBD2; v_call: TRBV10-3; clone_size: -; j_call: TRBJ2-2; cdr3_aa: CAISESNWEGNTGELFF; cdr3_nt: TGTGCCATCAGTGAGTCGAATTGGGAGGGAAACACCGGGGAGCTGTTTTTT
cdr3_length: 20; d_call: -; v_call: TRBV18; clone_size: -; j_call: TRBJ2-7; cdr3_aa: CASSPRYGTGGKGDYDEQYF; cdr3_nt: TGTGCCAGCTCACCACGGTATGGTACAGGGGGAAAGGGGGACTACGACGAGCAGTACTTC
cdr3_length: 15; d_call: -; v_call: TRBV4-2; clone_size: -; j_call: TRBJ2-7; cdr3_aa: CASSQFDLGGYEQYF; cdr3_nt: TGTGCCAGCAGCCAGTTTGACCTCGGCGGCTACGAGCAGTACTTC
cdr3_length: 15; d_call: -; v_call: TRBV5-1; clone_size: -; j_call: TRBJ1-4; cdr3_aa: CASSLTGGVGEKLFF; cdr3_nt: TGCGCCAGCAGCTTGACGGGGGGCGTAGGAGAAAAACTGTTTTTT
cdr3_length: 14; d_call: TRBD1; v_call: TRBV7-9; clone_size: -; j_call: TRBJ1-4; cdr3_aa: CASSWGQGREKLFF; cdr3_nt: TGTGCCAGCAGCTGGGGACAGGGCCGGGAAAAACTGTTTTTT
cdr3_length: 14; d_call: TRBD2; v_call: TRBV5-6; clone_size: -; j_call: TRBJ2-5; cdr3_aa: CASSFGLEGETQYF; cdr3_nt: TGTGCCAGCAGCTTTGGACTAGAGGGGGAGACCCAGTACTTC
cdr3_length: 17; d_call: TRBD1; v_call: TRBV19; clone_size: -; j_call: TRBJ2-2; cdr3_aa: CASGFPIHRGRGGELFF; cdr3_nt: TGTGCCAGTGGTTTCCCCATCCACAGGGGGCGTGGTGGGGAGCTGTTTTTT
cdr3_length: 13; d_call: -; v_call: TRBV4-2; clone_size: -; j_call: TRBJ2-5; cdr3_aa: CASSQAYKETQYF; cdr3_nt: TGTGCCAGCAGCCAAGCGTACAAGGAGACCCAGTACTTC